Presented here are 22 T cell receptor beta chains from one specimen sequenced in a study of T cell repertoires in cytomegalovirus infection. Which antigens these TCRs recognize remains unknown. TCRdb re-called the reads with MiXCR, one entry per CDR3 protein. The data show about 570,000 distinct CDR3 sequences, 35% to 50% seen once. Material: cultured PBMCs, obtained from culture after CMV antigen stimulation. Receptors originate from a human donor in good health (CMV status not recorded). Some clones in this sample may be carry-over from other donors' samples.

This clonotype was observed a handful of times. The chain carries TRBV7-2 and TRBJ2-3, with D possibly matching TRBD2 (6 bases). V lost 4 bases and J 4 bases, leaving 18 bases between the germline ends. CDR1 SGHTA and CDR2 FQGNSA come from the germline V gene. There are 16 residues in the CDR3. The CDR3 DNA follows: TGTGCCAGCAGCTCGTCTGGGGATGGAGGGGCAGATACGCAGTATTTT. Residues: CASSSSGDGGADTQYF.

The V gene is TRBV6-6, the J gene TRBJ2-1; 7 bases match TRBD2. Trimming at V came to 5 bases and at J to 3 bases, leaving 13 bases not matched to a gene. Germline lookup yields CDR1 MNHNY and CDR2 SVGAGI (reference sequence). The CDR3 extends over 17 amino acids. DNA of the CDR3: TGTGCCAGCAGTCCCGGATTGAGCGGGACTAACTACAATGAGCAGTTCTTC. This sequence encodes CASSPGLSGTNYNEQFF.

This rearrangement joins TRBV20-1 to TRBJ1-4; D remains unclear. This CDR3 comprises 14 residues. Germline V gene data show CDR1 as DFQATT and CDR2 as SNEGSKA (reference sequence). CDR3 coding DNA: TGCAGCATAGACCCGGTCTCCGAAAATGAAAAACTGTTTTTT. The encoded protein is CSIDPVSENEKLFF.

This clonotype has just a few counts. V usage is TRBV6-1 and J usage is TRBJ1-2; perhaps TRBD1 as D (6 bases). Germline-derived CDR1 and CDR2 are MNHNS and SASEGT. V lost 10 bases and J lost 4, with 13 bases in between. The CDR3 runs 12 residues. Here the CDR3 reads CATIQGIYGYTF. In DNA form, the CDR3 reads TGTGCCACCATTCAGGGGATCTATGGCTACACCTTC.

This clonotype turned up a few times. V usage is TRBV6-2 or TRBV6-3 and J usage is TRBJ1-5, with D uncertain. This CDR3 is built from 14 residues. The germline CDR1 and CDR2 sequences are MNHEY and SVGEGT. V lost 6 bases, J lost 0 bases, and 9 bases lay in between. This CDR3 reads CASSQRYSNQPQHF. The CDR3 bases are TGTGCCAGCAGCCAACGGTATAGCAATCAGCCCCAGCATTTT.

At least ten counts were recorded for this clonotype. V is TRBV7-2 and J is TRBJ2-1; TRBD1 agrees at 8 bases. After removal of 5 bases from V and 3 bases from J, the junction contained 6 bases not matched to a gene. Germline V CDR1 and CDR2: SGHTA, FQGNSA. This CDR3 contains 15 residues. The CDR3 DNA sequence: TGTGCCAGCAGCGAAGGACAGGGTTACTACAATGAGCAGTTCTTC. It specifies CASSEGQGYYNEQFF.

This clonotype was recorded at least ten times. The chain carries TRBV7-2 and TRBJ1-1; no firm D call. The germline V and J ends were trimmed by 3 bases and 1 base, with 6 bases remaining between them. The CDR3 is 13 residues long. Germline loops: CDR1 SGHTA, CDR2 FQGNSA. The CDR3 DNA reads as TGTGCCAGCAGCTTCGGACGGAACACTGAAGCTTTCTTT. It translates to CASSFGRNTEAFF.

This clonotype was detected a few times. This chain joins TRBV7-6 and TRBJ2-1, with 10 bases fitting TRBD2. This CDR3 has 17 residues. The germline gives CDR1 SGHVS, CDR2 FNYEAQ. V shed 4 bases, J shed 0 bases, and the junction held 6 bases outside the gene matches. Written as DNA, the CDR3 is TGTGCCAGCAGCTCCGGACTAGCGGTGTCCTCCTACAATGAGCAGTTCTTC. Its translation is CASSSGLAVSSYNEQFF.

The V call is TRBV6-6, the J call TRBJ1-3, with a possible D match to TRBD1 (5 bases). The V gene's germline CDR1 is MNHNY and CDR2 SVGAGI (reference sequence). V was pared by 7 bases and J by 1 base, with 20 bases between. The CDR3 has 17 residues. The CDR3 here is CASTYGGDGRSGNTIYF. Written as DNA, the CDR3 is TGTGCCAGCACCTACGGGGGAGATGGGAGGTCTGGAAACACCATATATTTT.

The rearrangement uses TRBV11-2 and TRBJ2-1, with unresolved D. Per the germline V gene, CDR1 is SGHAT and CDR2 is FQNNGV. The CDR3 is 15 amino acids. V lost 1 base, J lost 5 bases, and 12 bases lay in between. As DNA, the CDR3 is TGTGCCAGCAGCTTAGTTCAGCACCCCAACAATGAGCAGTTCTTC. Protein sequence: CASSLVQHPNNEQFF. Together with reference TRBV11-2 and TRBJ2-1, the CDR3 gives the full variable domain: EAGVAQSPRYKIIEKRQSVAFWCNPISGHATLYWYQQILGQGPKLLIQFQNNGVVDDSQLPKDRFSAERLKGVDSTLKIQPAKLEDSAVYLCASSLVQHPNNEQFFGPGTRLTVL.

This clonotype has only one observation. The chain joins TRBV19 to TRBJ2-6; D may be TRBD1 (6 bases). The germline V and J ends were trimmed by 8 bases and 4 bases, with 18 bases remaining between them. This CDR3 contains 16 residues. The V gene's germline CDR1 is LNHDA and CDR2 SQIVND (reference sequence). CDR3 sequence reads: CASQLQGLYGANVLTF. In nucleotides, the CDR3 is TGTGCCAGTCAACTACAGGGCTTGTACGGGGCCAACGTCCTGACTTTC.

This clonotype was observed a handful of times. This rearrangement joins TRBV12-3 or TRBV12-4 to TRBJ1-2; tentatively, D is TRBD1 (5 bases). The CDR3 sequence is 14 residues long. V lost 3 bases to trimming and J lost 5 bases, with 13 bases between them. The CDR3 nucleotides read TGTGCCAGCAGTTTGACAGCCGGAATTTATGGCTACACCTTC. As protein: CASSLTAGIYGYTF.

This clonotype was picked up many times. The chain is built from TRBV7-2 and TRBJ2-1; D could derive from TRBD1 or TRBD2 (5 bases each). Trimming stripped 3 bases from V and 14 bases from J, with 17 bases between. CDR3 length: 13 residues. Germline V gives CDR1 SGHTA, CDR2 FQGNSA. CDR3 loop: CASSLSRVGGEFF. The CDR3 coding sequence is TGTGCCAGCAGCTTGTCTAGGGTTGGGGGAGAGTTCTTC.

The chain couples TRBV11-1 to TRBJ2-5; 8 bases fit TRBD2. Trimming cost V 5 bases and J 1 base; bases outside gene matches: 9. This CDR3 comprises 16 residues. Germline CDR1 SGHAT, CDR2 FQDESV (reference sequence). The CDR3 reads CASSTTSGPAQETQYF. As DNA, the CDR3 is TGTGCCAGCAGCACCACTAGCGGTCCGGCCCAAGAGACCCAGTACTTC.

CDR3 DNA: TGTGCCAGCAGCCGACTAGCGGGGGGTGTAGAGTTGGGCCACACAGATACGCAGTATTTT. The encoded protein is CASSRLAGGVELGHTDTQYF. J is TRBJ2-3 and V is TRBV7-4; 13 nucleotides align to TRBD2. CDR1 is SGHVT, CDR2 SQSDAQ, per germline. Trimming at V came to 5 bases and at J to 2 bases, leaving 16 bases not matched to a gene. The CDR3 consists of 20 residues.

This clonotype was observed a single time. The V gene is TRBV28, the J gene TRBJ2-2; maybe TRBD1 (6 bases). Germline V gene sequence: CDR1 MDHEN, CDR2 SYDVKM. This CDR3 has 14 residues. V gave up 7 bases and J gave up 0 bases, with 9 bases separating them. Here the CDR3 reads CASIQGSNTGELFF. The CDR3 nucleotides read TGTGCCAGCATACAGGGCTCGAACACCGGGGAGCTGTTTTTT.

CDR3 DNA: TGTGCCAGCAGCAAGGACAGGGTCTTTGAAGCTTTCTTT. Residues: CASSKDRVFEAFF. The rearrangement uses TRBV7-9 and TRBJ1-1; 8 nucleotides align to TRBD1. Germline CDR1 SEHNR, CDR2 FQNEAQ (reference sequence). V gave up 5 bases and J gave up 7 bases; unmatched junction bases: 6. The CDR3 has 13 amino acids.

The chain couples TRBV2 to TRBJ2-5, with D perhaps TRBD1 (5 bases). The CDR3 extends over 15 amino acids. Trimming removed 3 bases from V and 3 bases from J, with 14 bases in between. CDR1 SNHLY and CDR2 FYNNEI come from the germline V gene. The DNA for the CDR3 is TGTGCCAGCAGTGACAAACGGTCAGGGAAAGAGACCCAGTACTTC. Translating it yields CASSDKRSGKETQYF. Drawing the rest from reference TRBV2 and TRBJ2-5, the complete variable domain is EPEVTQTPSHQVTQMGQEVILRCVPISNHLYFYWYRQILGQKVEFLVSFYNNEISEKSEIFDDQFSVERPDGSNFTLKIRSTKLEDSAMYFCASSDKRSGKETQYFGPGTRLLVL.

The chain carries TRBV5-4 and TRBJ2-3, with TRBD2 matching over 11 bases. The CDR3 spans 16 residues. With V trimmed by 4 bases and J by 3 bases, 7 bases remained unmatched. From germline, CDR1 is SGHNT and CDR2 YYREEE (reference sequence). The CDR3 nucleotides are TGTGCCAGCAGCCTATACGTAGCGGGGGGGACAGATACGCAGTATTTT. Protein: CASSLYVAGGTDTQYF.

This clonotype was found a few times. V usage is TRBV6-2 or TRBV6-3 and J usage is TRBJ1-1; no clear D. Looked up from germline, CDR1 is MNHEY and CDR2 is SVGEGT. The CDR3 runs 12 residues. The V and J ends lost 6 bases and 0 bases respectively, with 5 bases between them. Here the CDR3 reads CASRTMNTEAFF. As DNA, the CDR3 is TGTGCCAGCAGGACCATGAACACTGAAGCTTTCTTT.

The J gene is TRBJ1-1, the V gene TRBV18; D is unclear. The V gene lost 2 bases and the J gene lost 1 base, with 8 bases spanning the gap. CDR1 and CDR2 (germline): KGHSH, LQKENI. CDR3 length: 14 residues. The CDR3 DNA sequence: TGTGCCAGCTCACCAGAGGGAGGGAACACTGAAGCTTTCTTT. Translating gives CASSPEGGNTEAFF.

This clonotype was found a few times. This chain links TRBV20-1 with TRBJ2-1; 12 bases align to TRBD2. CDR1 DFQATT and CDR2 SNEGSKA come from the germline V gene (reference sequence). The CDR3 has 13 residues. V lost 6 bases, J lost 8 bases, and 5 bases stayed unmatched. DNA for the CDR3: TGCAGTGCCCTAGCGGGGGGGCCCGATGAGCAGTTCTTC. This sequence encodes CSALAGGPDEQFF.